These 25 T cell receptor beta chains share one sample of origin, sequenced in a study of blood T cell repertoires in COVID-19. Assay used: immunoSEQ multiplex PCR; TCRdb lists only in-frame clones, some missing. The data contain around 47,000 clones, around 90% of them singletons. What was sequenced was peripheral blood. The receptors originated from a woman of 80 years or more in a cohort sampled during active or convalescent COVID-19.

The CDR3 protein is CATSDFRSGGGYEQYF. The DNA of the CDR3 is TGTGCCACCAGTGATTTTCGGTCAGGGGGCGGATACGAGCAGTACTTC. The chain combines TRBV24-1 with TRBJ2-7; 8 positions match TRBD1. Trimming at V came to 1 base and at J to 4 bases, leaving 8 bases not matched to a gene. This CDR3 region has 16 residues. Germline CDR1 and CDR2: KGHDR and SFDVKD.

The V gene is TRBV30, the J gene TRBJ2-3, with 7 bases aligning to TRBD2. The CDR3 covers 16 residues. Per germline, CDR1 GTSNPN and CDR2 SVGIG (reference sequence). After removal of 0 bases from V and 5 bases from J, the junction contained 11 bases not matched to a gene. The CDR3 spells CAWSVGSSGSGDTQYF. The CDR3 nucleotides are TGTGCCTGGAGTGTAGGGTCTAGCGGCAGTGGAGATACGCAGTATTTT.

A single count supports this clone. The chain is built from TRBV19 and TRBJ1-5, with D possibly matching TRBD1 (5 bases). Trimming took 3 bases from V and 3 from J, leaving 6 bases between them. Germline CDR1 LNHDA, CDR2 SQIVND (reference sequence). This CDR3 spans 13 amino acids. The CDR3 loop is CASSIRDNQPQHF. In nucleotides, the CDR3 is TGTGCCAGTAGTATCAGGGACAATCAGCCCCAGCATTTT.

The chain couples TRBV5-1 to TRBJ1-4, with a weak D call TRBD1 (6 bases). CDR3 length equals 13 residues. Germline-derived CDR1 and CDR2 are SGHRS and YFSETQ. The V and J ends lost 6 bases and 12 bases respectively, with 18 bases between them. CDR3 nucleotide sequence: TGCGCCAGCACGGAAGCGGTTGAGGGGGAACTGTTTTTT. The encoded protein is CASTEAVEGELFF. Together with reference TRBV5-1 and TRBJ1-4, the CDR3 gives the full variable domain: KAGVTQTPRYLIKTRGQQVTLSCSPISGHRSVSWYQQTPGQGLQFLFEYFSETQRNKGNFPGRFSGRQFSNSRSEMNVSTLELGDSALYLCASTEAVEGELFFGSGTQLSVL.

The chain recombines TRBV12-3 or TRBV12-4 with TRBJ1-2; 7 nucleotides agree with TRBD1. V was pared by 5 bases and J by 5 bases, with 5 bases of the junction left unmatched. The CDR3 has 13 amino acids. This chain's CDR3 is CASSQTDRYGYTF. CDR3 nucleotide sequence: TGTGCCAGCAGTCAGACGGACAGGTATGGCTACACCTTC.

The V gene is TRBV27, the J gene TRBJ2-1; 8 positions agree with TRBD1. Germline assignment: CDR1 MNHEY and CDR2 SMNVEV (reference sequence). J lost 8 bases, V lost 10 bases, and 13 bases had no gene match. The CDR3 spans 14 residues. The CDR3 loop is CAIKPGQDHDEQFF. The CDR3 nucleotides read TGTGCCATCAAGCCGGGACAGGACCACGATGAGCAGTTCTTC.

CDR3 DNA: TGTGCCAGCAGCTTAGTCCACAGGGGGCTGGGAAACTATGGCTACACCTTC. Amino acid sequence: CASSLVHRGLGNYGYTF. The chain uses TRBV7-6 and TRBJ1-2; 9 nucleotides line up with TRBD1. With V trimmed by 1 base and J by 2 bases, 8 bases remained unmatched. CDR1 SGHVS and CDR2 FNYEAQ come from the germline V gene. The CDR3 loop spans 17 amino acids.

This rearrangement joins TRBV6-1 to TRBJ1-5, with D maybe TRBD1 (6 bases). The CDR3 loop spans 16 amino acids. Germline V gene data show CDR1 as MNHNS and CDR2 as SASEGT. Trimming took off 4 bases at V and 0 bases at J, with 13 bases between the two ends. The CDR3 protein is CASSGGGGTSNQPQHF. The DNA of the CDR3 is TGTGCCAGCAGTGGGGGGGGCGGTACTAGCAATCAGCCCCAGCATTTT.

The chain combines TRBV5-1 with TRBJ2-1; TRBD2 matches 8 bases. The ends lost 1 base at V and 4 bases at J; junction bases unmatched: 4. The CDR3 consists of 15 residues. In germline, CDR1 is SGHRS, CDR2 YFSETQ. Written as DNA, the CDR3 is TGCGCCAGCAGCTTGAGGGTAGCGGGGTACAATGAGCAGTTCTTC. Its protein product is CASSLRVAGYNEQFF.

The DNA for the CDR3 is TGCGCCAGCAGCCAACTAGGGCCGTCCCAGACCTACAATGAGCAGTTCTTC. Protein sequence: CASSQLGPSQTYNEQFF. This sequence joins TRBV5-1 and TRBJ2-1, with a possible D match to TRBD2 (5 bases). CDR3 length: 17 residues. Trimming took 4 bases from V and 2 from J, leaving 19 bases between them. The germline V gene encodes CDR1 SGHRS and CDR2 YFSETQ.

The rearrangement joins TRBV6-5 to TRBJ2-2; tentative D call: TRBD2 (5 bases). V shed 7 bases and J shed 4 bases, with 16 bases lying between them. Germline V CDR1 and CDR2: MNHEY, SVGAGI. The CDR3 has 15 amino acids. CDR3 sequence reads: CASTLDGGSTGELFF. As DNA, the CDR3 is TGTGCCAGCACTCTGGACGGAGGTAGCACCGGGGAGCTGTTTTTT.

The gene calls are TRBV18 and TRBJ1-5; D not resolved. Germline V gene data show CDR1 as KGHSH and CDR2 as LQKENI. The V gene lost 2 bases and the J gene lost 0 bases, with 14 bases spanning the gap. CDR3 length: 17 residues. The CDR3 sequence: CASSPLPGLLSNQPQHF. The DNA of the CDR3 is TGTGCCAGCTCACCATTGCCAGGTTTACTTAGCAATCAGCCCCAGCATTTT.

The chain combines TRBV3-1 (or the pseudogene TRBV3-2) with TRBJ1-5, with D tentatively TRBD1 (6 bases). Germline CDR1 reads LGHDT; CDR2 reads YNNKEL (reference sequence). The CDR3 is 16 residues long. V dropped 4 bases and J dropped 3 bases, with 16 bases sitting between them. CDR3 sequence (DNA): TGTGCCAGCAGCCCAACCGTAGGGGGATTCAATCAGCCCCAGCATTTT. This translates into CASSPTVGGFNQPQHF.

J is TRBJ2-2 and V is TRBV7-3, with 8 nucleotides matching TRBD2. V lost 5 bases and J lost 2; bases outside the gene matches: 7. The V gene's germline CDR1 is SGHTA and CDR2 FQGTGA. This CDR3 is 16 amino acids long. The CDR3 DNA reads as TGTGCCAGCAGCGCCGCGGGAGGAGAAAACACCGGGGAGCTGTTTTTT. It translates to CASSAAGGENTGELFF.

V gene TRBV29-1 combines with J gene TRBJ2-7; D gene uncertain. This CDR3 contains 13 residues. Between the trimmed V and J ends, which lost 2 bases and 1 base, there was a span of 9 bases. Germline V gene data show CDR1 as SQVTM and CDR2 as ANQGSEA. The CDR3 loop is CSVELPQSYEQYF. CDR3 DNA: TGCAGCGTTGAACTGCCACAGTCCTACGAGCAGTACTTC.

The count of this clone is one. The chain links TRBV23-1 to TRBJ2-1, with unresolved D. TRBV23-1 is identified as an open reading frame with a role that is uncertain. This CDR3 comprises 13 residues. V shed 3 bases and J shed 4 bases, with 7 bases lying between them. The CDR3 is CASSHQAYNEQFF. The CDR3 DNA reads as TGCGCCAGCAGTCACCAGGCTTACAATGAGCAGTTCTTC.

The V gene is TRBV5-1, the J gene TRBJ1-1; 9 bases agree with TRBD1. V trimming: 3 bases; J trimming: 6 bases; junction bases outside the gene matches: 3. CDR1 is SGHRS, CDR2 YFSETQ, per germline. The CDR3 consists of 13 residues. In DNA form, the CDR3 reads TGCGCCAGCAGCTGGGACAGGGTAGCTGAAGCTTTCTTT. The encoded protein is CASSWDRVAEAFF.

This rearrangement joins TRBV3-1 (or the pseudogene TRBV3-2) to TRBJ2-7; 11 bases are a match to TRBD2. The germline gives CDR1 LGHDT, CDR2 YNNKEL (reference sequence). The CDR3 runs 19 residues. Trimming at V came to 0 bases and at J to 4 bases, leaving 14 bases not matched to a gene. CDR3 sequence: CASSQDLPFSGRVEYEQYF. Here the CDR3 DNA reads TGTGCCAGCAGCCAAGACCTCCCCTTTAGCGGGAGGGTAGAGTACGAGCAGTACTTC.

The chain combines TRBV6-6 with TRBJ1-3; D possibly corresponds to TRBD1 (6 bases). The V and J ends lost 5 bases and 1 base respectively, with 9 bases between them. The CDR3 covers 14 residues. Per the germline V gene, CDR1 is MNHNY and CDR2 is SVGAGI (reference sequence). This CDR3 is CASSAGQSGNTIYF. DNA for the CDR3: TGTGCCAGCAGTGCCGGACAGTCTGGAAACACCATATATTTT.

The chain employs TRBV3-1 (or the pseudogene TRBV3-2) and TRBJ1-1; the D gene is possibly TRBD1 (5 bases). The CDR3 runs 13 residues. CDR1 LGHDT and CDR2 YNNKEL come from the germline V gene (reference sequence). V dropped 4 bases and J dropped 1 base, with 7 bases sitting between them. The CDR3 here is CASSPDTNTEAFF. DNA of the CDR3: TGTGCCAGCAGCCCGGACACGAACACTGAAGCTTTCTTT.

This clone occurred a few times. The gene calls are TRBV12-3 or TRBV12-4 and TRBJ1-6; D call uncertain. The CDR3 is made up of 13 amino acids. The V end was cut by 2 bases, the J end by 11 bases, with 10 bases between. In nucleotides, the CDR3 is TGTGCCAGCAGTTTAAACACGAACGCACCCCTCCACTTT. The encoded protein is CASSLNTNAPLHF.

The chain has TRBV11-3 and TRBJ2-1; D might be TRBD2 (6 bases). The CDR3 extends over 14 amino acids. The germline V gene encodes CDR1 SGHNT and CDR2 YENEEA. Trimming cost V 4 bases and J 1 base, with 8 bases left between them. The CDR3 nucleotides read TGTGCCAGCAGCTCTAGCGTGTCCTACAATGAGCAGTTCTTC. Its protein is CASSSSVSYNEQFF.

The chain couples TRBV5-1 to TRBJ1-1; the D is unclear. Per germline, CDR1 SGHRS and CDR2 YFSETQ. The germline V and J ends were trimmed by 0 bases and 4 bases, with 10 bases remaining between them. The CDR3 totals 14 residues. CDR3 amino acids: CASSLESGFTEAFF. The CDR3 region has the DNA TGCGCCAGCAGCTTGGAGTCGGGGTTCACTGAAGCTTTCTTT.

The chain employs TRBV28 and TRBJ1-1; D may be TRBD1 (5 bases). Trimming took 5 bases from V and 0 from J, leaving 13 bases between them. The CDR3 is 15 amino acids. In germline, CDR1 is MDHEN, CDR2 SYDVKM. CDR3 in DNA: TGTGCCAGCAGTGGCCCAGGGCGCATGAACACTGAAGCTTTCTTT. It encodes CASSGPGRMNTEAFF.

This clone has only one observation. V and J are TRBV5-4 and TRBJ2-5; 8 bases are shared with TRBD2. The CDR3 is made up of 17 amino acids. Per the germline V gene, CDR1 is SGHNT and CDR2 is YYREEE (reference sequence). The V gene end was trimmed by 3 bases and the J gene end by 0 bases; junction bases not matched to a gene: 10. This chain's CDR3 is CASSYPASGGHQETQYF. The CDR3 DNA follows: TGTGCCAGCAGCTATCCCGCGAGCGGGGGACACCAAGAGACCCAGTACTTC.